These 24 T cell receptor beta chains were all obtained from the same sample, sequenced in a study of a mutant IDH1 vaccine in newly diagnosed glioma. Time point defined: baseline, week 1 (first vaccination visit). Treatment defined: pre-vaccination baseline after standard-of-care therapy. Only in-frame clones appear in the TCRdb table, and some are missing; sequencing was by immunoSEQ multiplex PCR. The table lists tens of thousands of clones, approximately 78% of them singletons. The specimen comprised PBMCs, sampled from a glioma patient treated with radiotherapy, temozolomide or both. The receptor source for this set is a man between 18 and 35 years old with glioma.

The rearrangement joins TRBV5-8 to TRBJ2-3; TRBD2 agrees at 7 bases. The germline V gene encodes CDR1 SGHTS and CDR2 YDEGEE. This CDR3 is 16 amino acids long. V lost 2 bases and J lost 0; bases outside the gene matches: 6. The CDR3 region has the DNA TGTGCCAGCAGCTTCGGAGCGGGGACTAGCACAGATACGCAGTATTTT. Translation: CASSFGAGTSTDTQYF. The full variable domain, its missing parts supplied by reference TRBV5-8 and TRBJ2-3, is EAGVTQSPTHLIKTRGQQATLRCSPISGHTSVYWYQQALGLGLQFLLWYDEGEERNRGNFPPRFSGRQFPNYSSELNVNALELEDSALYLCASSFGAGTSTDTQYFGPGTRLTVL.

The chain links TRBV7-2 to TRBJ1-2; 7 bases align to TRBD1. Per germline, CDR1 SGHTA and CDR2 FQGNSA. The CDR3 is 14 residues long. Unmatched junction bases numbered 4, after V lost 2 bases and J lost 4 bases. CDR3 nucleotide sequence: TGTGCCAGCAGCTTAACCGGGACAGTCTATGGCTACACCTTC. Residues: CASSLTGTVYGYTF.

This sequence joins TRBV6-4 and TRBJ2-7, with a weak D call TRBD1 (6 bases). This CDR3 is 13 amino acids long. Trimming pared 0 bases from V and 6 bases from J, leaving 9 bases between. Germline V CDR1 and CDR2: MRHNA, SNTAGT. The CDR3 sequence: CASSDSPGVEQYF. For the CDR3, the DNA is TGTGCCAGCAGTGACTCGCCAGGGGTCGAGCAGTACTTC.

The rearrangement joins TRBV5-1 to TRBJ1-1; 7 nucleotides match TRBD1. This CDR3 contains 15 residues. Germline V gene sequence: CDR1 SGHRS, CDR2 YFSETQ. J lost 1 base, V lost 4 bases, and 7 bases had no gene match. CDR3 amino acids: CASSHRGGGNTEAFF. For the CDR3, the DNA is TGCGCCAGCAGCCACAGGGGAGGGGGGAACACTGAAGCTTTCTTT.

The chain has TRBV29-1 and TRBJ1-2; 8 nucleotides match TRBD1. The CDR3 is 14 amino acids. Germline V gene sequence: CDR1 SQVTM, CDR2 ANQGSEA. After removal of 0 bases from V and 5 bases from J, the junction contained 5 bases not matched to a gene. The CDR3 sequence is CSVEEGTGRYGYTF. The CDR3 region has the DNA TGCAGCGTTGAAGAAGGGACAGGCCGGTATGGCTACACCTTC.

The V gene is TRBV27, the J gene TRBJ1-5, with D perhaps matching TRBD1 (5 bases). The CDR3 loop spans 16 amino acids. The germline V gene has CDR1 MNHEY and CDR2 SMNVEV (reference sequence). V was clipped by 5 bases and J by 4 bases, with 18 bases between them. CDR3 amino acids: CASSPSGPGGNQPQHF. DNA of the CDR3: TGTGCCAGCAGTCCATCTGGACCCGGGGGTAATCAGCCCCAGCATTTT.

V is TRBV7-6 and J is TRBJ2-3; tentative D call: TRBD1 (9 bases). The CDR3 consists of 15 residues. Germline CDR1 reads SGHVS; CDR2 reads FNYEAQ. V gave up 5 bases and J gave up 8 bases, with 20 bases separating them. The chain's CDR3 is CASSRGTGTRGTQYF. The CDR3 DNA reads TGTGCCAGCAGCCGCGGGACAGGGACTAGGGGTACGCAGTATTTT.

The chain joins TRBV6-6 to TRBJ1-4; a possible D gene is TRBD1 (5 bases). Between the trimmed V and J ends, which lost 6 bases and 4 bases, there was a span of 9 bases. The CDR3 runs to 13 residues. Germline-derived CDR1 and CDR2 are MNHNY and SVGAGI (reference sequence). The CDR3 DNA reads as TGTGCCAGCAGCGGGGGGGGTAATGAAAAACTGTTTTTT. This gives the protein CASSGGGNEKLFF.

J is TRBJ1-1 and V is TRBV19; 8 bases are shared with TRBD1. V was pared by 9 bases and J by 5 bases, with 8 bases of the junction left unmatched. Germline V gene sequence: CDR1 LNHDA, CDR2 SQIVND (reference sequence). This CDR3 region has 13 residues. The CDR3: CARTGGRWTEAFF. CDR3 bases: TGTGCCAGAACAGGGGGTAGGTGGACTGAAGCTTTCTTT.

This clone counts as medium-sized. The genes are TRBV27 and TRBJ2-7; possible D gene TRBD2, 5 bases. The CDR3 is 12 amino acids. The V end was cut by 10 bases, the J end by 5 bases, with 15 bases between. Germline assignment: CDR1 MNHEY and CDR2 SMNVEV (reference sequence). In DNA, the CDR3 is TGTGCCACCCGGACTGGGAGAGACGAGCAGTACTTC. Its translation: CATRTGRDEQYF.

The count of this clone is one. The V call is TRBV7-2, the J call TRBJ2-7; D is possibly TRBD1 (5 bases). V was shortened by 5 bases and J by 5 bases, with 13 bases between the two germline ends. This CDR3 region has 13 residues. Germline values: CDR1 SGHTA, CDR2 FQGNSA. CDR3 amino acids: CASSQTVFHEQYF. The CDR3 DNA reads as TGTGCCAGCAGCCAGACAGTTTTCCACGAGCAGTACTTC.

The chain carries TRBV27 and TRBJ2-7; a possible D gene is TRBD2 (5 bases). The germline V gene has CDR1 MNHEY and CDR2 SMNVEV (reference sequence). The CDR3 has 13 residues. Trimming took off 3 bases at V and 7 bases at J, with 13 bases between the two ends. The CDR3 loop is CASSFSRGGEQYF. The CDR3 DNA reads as TGTGCCAGCAGTTTTAGTCGTGGCGGGGAGCAGTACTTC.

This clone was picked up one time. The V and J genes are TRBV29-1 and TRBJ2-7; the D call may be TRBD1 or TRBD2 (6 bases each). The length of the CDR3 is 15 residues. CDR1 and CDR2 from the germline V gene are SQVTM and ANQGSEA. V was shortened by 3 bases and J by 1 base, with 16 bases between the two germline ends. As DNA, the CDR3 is TGCAGCGTTGATATTAGGGGGGCTTCGTCCTACGAGCAGTACTTC. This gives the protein CSVDIRGASSYEQYF.

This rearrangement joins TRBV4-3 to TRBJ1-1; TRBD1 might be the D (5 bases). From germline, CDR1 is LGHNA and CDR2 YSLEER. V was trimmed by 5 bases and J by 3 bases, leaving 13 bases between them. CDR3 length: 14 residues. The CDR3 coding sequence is TGCGCCAGCAGCAACACTTGGGGGGACACTGAAGCTTTCTTT. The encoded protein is CASSNTWGDTEAFF.

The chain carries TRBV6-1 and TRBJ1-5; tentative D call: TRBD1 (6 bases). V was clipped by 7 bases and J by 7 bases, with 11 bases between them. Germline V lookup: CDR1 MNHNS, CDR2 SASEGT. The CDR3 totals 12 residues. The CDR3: CASIGGRQPQHF. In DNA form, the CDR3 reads TGTGCCAGCATCGGGGGGCGGCAGCCCCAGCATTTT.

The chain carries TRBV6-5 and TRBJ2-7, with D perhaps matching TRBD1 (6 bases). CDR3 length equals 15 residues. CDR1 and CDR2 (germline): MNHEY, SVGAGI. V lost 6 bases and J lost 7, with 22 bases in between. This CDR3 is CASRQQGYISGEQYF. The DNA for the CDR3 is TGTGCCAGCAGGCAACAGGGATACATATCCGGGGAGCAGTACTTC.

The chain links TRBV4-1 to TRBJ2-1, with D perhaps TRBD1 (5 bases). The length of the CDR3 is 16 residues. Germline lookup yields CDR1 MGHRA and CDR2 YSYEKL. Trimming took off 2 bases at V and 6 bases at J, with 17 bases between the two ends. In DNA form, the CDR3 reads TGCGCCAGCAGCCAATACGGTGGCAGGGAAGGCAATGAGCAGTTCTTC. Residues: CASSQYGGREGNEQFF.

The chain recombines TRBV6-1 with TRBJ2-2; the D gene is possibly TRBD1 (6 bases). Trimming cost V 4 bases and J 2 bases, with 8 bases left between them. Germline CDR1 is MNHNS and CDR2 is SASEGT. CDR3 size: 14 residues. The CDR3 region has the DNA TGTGCCAGCAGTGTGGGGGCAAACACCGGGGAGCTGTTTTTT. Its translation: CASSVGANTGELFF.

In DNA form, the CDR3 reads TGTGCCAGCAGTTATAGGGAGGACACTGAAGCTTTCTTT. The encoded protein is CASSYREDTEAFF. The chain combines TRBV6-5 with TRBJ1-1, with D hard to call. V lost 3 bases and J 3 bases, leaving 8 bases between the germline ends. The V gene's germline CDR1 is MNHEY and CDR2 SVGAGI. The CDR3 length is 13 residues.

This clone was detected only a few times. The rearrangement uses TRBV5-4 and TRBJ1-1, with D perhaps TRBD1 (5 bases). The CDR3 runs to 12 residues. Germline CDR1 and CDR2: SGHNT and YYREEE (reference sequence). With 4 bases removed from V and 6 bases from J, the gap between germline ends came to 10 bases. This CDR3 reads CASSPLGPEAFF. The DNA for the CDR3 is TGTGCCAGCAGCCCGTTGGGGCCTGAAGCTTTCTTT.

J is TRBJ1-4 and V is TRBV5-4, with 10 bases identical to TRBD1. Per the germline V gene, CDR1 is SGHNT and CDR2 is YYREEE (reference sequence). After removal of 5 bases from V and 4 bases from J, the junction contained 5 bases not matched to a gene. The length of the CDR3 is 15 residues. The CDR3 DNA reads TGTGCCAGCAGTCGACAGGGGGCCGGTAATGAAAAACTGTTTTTT. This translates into CASSRQGAGNEKLFF.

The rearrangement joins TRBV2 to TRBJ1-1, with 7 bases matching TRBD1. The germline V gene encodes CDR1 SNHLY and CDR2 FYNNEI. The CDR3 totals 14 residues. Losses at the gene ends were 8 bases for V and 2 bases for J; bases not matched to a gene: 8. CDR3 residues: CASPAGTDNTEAFF. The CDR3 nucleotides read TGTGCCAGCCCCGCGGGGACAGACAACACTGAAGCTTTCTTT.

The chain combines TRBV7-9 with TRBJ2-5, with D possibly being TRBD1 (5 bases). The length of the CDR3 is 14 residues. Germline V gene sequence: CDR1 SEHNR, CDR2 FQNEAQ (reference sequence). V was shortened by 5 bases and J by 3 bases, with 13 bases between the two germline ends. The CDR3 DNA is TGTGCCAGCAGCATCCAGGGTATGGAAGAGACCCAGTACTTC. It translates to CASSIQGMEETQYF.

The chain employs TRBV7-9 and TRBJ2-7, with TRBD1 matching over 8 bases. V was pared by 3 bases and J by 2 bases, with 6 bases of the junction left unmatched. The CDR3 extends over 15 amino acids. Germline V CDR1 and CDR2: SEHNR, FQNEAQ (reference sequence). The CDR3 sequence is CASSFGRQGTYEQYF. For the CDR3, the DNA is TGTGCCAGCAGCTTCGGGAGACAGGGGACCTACGAGCAGTACTTC.